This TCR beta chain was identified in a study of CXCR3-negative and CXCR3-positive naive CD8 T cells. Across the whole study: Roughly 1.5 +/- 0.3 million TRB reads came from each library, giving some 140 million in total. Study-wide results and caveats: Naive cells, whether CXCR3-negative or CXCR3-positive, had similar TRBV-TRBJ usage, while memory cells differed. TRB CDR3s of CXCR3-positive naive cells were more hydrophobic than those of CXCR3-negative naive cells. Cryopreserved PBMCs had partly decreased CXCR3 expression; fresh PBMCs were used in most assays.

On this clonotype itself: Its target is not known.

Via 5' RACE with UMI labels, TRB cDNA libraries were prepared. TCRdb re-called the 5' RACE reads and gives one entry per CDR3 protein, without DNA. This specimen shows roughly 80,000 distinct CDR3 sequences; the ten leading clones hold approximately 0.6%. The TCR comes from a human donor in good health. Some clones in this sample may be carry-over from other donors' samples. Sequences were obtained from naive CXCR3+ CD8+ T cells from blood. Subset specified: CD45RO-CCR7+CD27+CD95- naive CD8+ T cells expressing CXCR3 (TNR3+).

CDR3 protein: CASSLSQSSYNEQFF. This rearrangement joins TRBV27 to TRBJ2-1. The germline V gene encodes CDR1 MNHEY and CDR2 SMNVEV (reference sequence). This CDR3 has 15 residues.